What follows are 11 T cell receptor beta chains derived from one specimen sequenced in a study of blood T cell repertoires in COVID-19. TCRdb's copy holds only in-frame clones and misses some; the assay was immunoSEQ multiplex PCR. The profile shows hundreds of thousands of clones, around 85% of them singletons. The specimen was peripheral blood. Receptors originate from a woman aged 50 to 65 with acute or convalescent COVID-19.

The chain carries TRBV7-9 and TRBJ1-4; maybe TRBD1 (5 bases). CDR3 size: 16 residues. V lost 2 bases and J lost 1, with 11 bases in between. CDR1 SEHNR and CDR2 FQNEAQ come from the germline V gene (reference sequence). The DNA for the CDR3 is TGTGCCAGCAGCTTATTAGGGGAGGGAACTAATGAAAAACTGTTTTTT. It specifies CASSLLGEGTNEKLFF.

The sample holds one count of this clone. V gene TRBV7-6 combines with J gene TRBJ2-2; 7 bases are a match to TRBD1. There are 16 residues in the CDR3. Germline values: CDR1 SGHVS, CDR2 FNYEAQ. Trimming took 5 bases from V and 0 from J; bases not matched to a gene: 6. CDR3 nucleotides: TGTGCCAGCAGCAAAACAGGGGCGGCGAACACCGGGGAGCTGTTTTTT. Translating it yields CASSKTGAANTGELFF.

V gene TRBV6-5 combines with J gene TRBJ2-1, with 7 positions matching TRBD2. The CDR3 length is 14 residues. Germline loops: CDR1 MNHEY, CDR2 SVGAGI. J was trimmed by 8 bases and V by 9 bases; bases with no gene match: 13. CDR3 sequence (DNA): TGTGCCAGTACTAGCGACGGAGGTGTGGATGAGCAGTTCTTC. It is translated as CASTSDGGVDEQFF.

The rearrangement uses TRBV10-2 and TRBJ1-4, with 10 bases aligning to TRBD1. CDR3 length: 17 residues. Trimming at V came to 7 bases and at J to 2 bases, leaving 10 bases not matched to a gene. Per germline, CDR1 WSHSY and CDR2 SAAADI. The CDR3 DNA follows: TGCGCCAGCACTTCCGGGACAGGGGTGTTCACTAATGAAAAACTGTTTTTT. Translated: CASTSGTGVFTNEKLFF.

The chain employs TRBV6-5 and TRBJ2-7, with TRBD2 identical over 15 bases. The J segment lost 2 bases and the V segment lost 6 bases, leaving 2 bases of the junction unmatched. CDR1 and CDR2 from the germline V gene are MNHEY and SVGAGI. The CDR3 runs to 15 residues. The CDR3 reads CASRRTSGGAYEQYF. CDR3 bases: TGTGCCAGCAGGAGGACTAGCGGGGGGGCCTACGAGCAGTACTTC.

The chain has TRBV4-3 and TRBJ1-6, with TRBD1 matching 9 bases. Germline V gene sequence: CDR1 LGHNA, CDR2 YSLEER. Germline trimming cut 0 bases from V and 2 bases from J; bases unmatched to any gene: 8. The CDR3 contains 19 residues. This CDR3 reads CASSQDYIRDRAYNSPLHF. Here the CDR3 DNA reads TGCGCCAGCAGCCAAGACTACATACGGGACAGGGCCTATAATTCACCCCTCCACTTT.

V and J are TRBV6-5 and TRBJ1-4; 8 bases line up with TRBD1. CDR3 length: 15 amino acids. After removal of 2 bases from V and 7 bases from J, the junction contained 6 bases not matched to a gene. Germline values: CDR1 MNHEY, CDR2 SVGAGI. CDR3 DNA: TGTGCCAGCAGTTACCGGCCAGGGGGCTCTGAAAAACTGTTTTTT. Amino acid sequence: CASSYRPGGSEKLFF.

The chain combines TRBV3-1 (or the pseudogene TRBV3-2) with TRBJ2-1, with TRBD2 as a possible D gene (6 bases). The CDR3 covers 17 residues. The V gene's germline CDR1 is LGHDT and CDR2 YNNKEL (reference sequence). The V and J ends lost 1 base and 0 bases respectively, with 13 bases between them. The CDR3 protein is CASSQAVRTISYNEQFF. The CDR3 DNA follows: TGTGCCAGCAGCCAAGCTGTTAGGACTATCTCCTACAATGAGCAGTTCTTC.

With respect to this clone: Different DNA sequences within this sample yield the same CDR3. CDR3 protein: CASSQGQNTGELFF. As DNA, the CDR3 is TGCGCCAGCAGCCAAGGTCAGAACACCGGGGAGCTGTTTTTT. The chain links TRBV4-1 to TRBJ2-2; D ambiguous. There are 14 residues in the CDR3. V was cut by 1 base and J by 1 base, with 4 bases left in between. Germline assignment: CDR1 MGHRA and CDR2 YSYEKL.

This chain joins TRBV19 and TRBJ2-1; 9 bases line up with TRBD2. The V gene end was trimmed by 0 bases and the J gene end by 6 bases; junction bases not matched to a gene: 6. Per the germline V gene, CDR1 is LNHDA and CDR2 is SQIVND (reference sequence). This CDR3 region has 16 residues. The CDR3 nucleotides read TGTGCCAGTAGTATAGATAGCGGGGGCCTCTCCAATGAGCAGTTCTTC. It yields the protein CASSIDSGGLSNEQFF.

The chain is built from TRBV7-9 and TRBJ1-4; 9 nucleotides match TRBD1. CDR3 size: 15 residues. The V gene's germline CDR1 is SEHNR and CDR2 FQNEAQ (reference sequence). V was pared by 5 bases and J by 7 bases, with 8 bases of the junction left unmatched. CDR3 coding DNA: TGTGCCAGCAGCGCGGACAGGGGCTGGGGTGAAAAACTGTTTTTT. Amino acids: CASSADRGWGEKLFF.